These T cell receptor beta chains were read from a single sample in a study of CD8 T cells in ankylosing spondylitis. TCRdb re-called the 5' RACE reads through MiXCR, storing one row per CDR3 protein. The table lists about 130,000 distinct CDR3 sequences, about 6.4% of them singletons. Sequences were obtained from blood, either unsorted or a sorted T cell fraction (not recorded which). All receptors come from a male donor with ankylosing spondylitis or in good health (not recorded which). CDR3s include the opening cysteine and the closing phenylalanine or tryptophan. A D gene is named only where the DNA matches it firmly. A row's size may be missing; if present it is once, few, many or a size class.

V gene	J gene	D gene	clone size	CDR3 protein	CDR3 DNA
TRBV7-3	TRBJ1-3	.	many	CASSPGVGFAGNTIYF	TGTGCCAGCAGCCCCGGAGTGGGGTTCGCTGGAAACACCATATATTTT
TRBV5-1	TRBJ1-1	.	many	CATKRARETAAFF	TGCGCCACCAAACGGGCCAGGGAGACGGCAGCTTTCTTT
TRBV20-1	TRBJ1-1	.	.	CSAEGDSTEAFF	TGCAGTGCTGAGGGAGATAGCACTGAAGCTTTCTTT
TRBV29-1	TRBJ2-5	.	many	CSVVGSGETQYF	TGCAGCGTTGTAGGCAGTGGAGAGACCCAGTACTTC
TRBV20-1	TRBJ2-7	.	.	CSANHAGAQYEQYF	TGCAGTGCTAACCATGCTGGGGCGCAATACGAGCAGTACTTC
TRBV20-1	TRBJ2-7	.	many	CSARDLGSYEQYF	TGCAGTGCTAGAGATCTTGGTAGCTACGAGCAGTACTTC
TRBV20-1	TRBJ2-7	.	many	CSAENGGEQYF	TGCAGTGCTGAGAACGGTGGCGAGCAGTACTTC
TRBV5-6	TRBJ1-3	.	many	CASSLRAALSSGNTIYF	TGTGCCAGCAGCTTGAGGGCAGCGCTCAGCTCTGGAAACACCATATATTTT
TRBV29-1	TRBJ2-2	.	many	CSGGGRYTGELFF	TGCAGCGGGGGGGGCAGATACACCGGGGAGCTGTTTTTT
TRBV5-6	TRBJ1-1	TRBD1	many	CASSFGQGNTEAFF	TGTGCCAGCAGCTTCGGACAGGGGAATACTGAAGCTTTCTTT
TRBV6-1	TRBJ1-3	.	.	CASRMPGSSGNTIYF	TGTGCCAGCCGAATGCCCGGGTCCTCTGGAAACACCATATATTTT
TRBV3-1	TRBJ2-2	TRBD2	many	CASSPALAGYTGELFF	TGTGCCAGCAGCCCGGCACTAGCGGGATACACCGGGGAGCTGTTTTTT
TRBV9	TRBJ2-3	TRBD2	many	CASSPPLAGAVDTQYF	TGTGCCAGCAGCCCCCCCTTAGCGGGGGCGGTAGATACGCAGTATTTT
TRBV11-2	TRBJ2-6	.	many	CASSPARSGANVLTF	TGTGCCAGCAGCCCGGCGCGCTCTGGGGCCAACGTCCTGACTTTC
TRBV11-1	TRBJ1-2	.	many	CASFGGAQGNRDYGYTF	TGTGCCAGCTTCGGGGGGGCCCAGGGGAATCGGGACTATGGCTACACCTTC
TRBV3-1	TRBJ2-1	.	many	CASSQDGRSYNEQFF	TGTGCCAGCAGCCAAGATGGTCGCTCCTACAATGAGCAGTTCTTC
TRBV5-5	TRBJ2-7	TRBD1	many	CASSWTGAEYGEQYF	TGTGCCAGCAGCTGGACAGGGGCGGAGTATGGCGAGCAGTACTTC
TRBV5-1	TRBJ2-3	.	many	CASSLSQPSDTQYF	TGCGCCAGCAGCTTGTCACAGCCTTCAGATACGCAGTATTTT
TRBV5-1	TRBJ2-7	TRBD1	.	CASSLASGTGSYEQYF	TGCGCCAGCAGCTTGGCCTCCGGGACAGGGAGCTACGAGCAGTACTTC
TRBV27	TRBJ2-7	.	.	CASSLGGAEQYF	TGTGCCAGCAGTTTGGGGGGGGCCGAGCAGTACTTC
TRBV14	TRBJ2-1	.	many	CASSQGRFEQFF	TGTGCCAGCAGCCAAGGCCGGTTTGAGCAGTTCTTC
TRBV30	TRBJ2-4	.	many	CAWSTENIQYF	TGTGCCTGGAGTACGGAAAACATTCAGTACTTC
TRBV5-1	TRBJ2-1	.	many	CASSPTGNNEQFF	TGCGCCAGCAGCCCGACAGGAAACAATGAGCAGTTCTTC
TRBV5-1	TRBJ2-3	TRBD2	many	CASSPDSASGVADTQYF	TGCGCCAGCAGCCCGGACTCGGCTAGCGGGGTAGCAGATACGCAGTATTTT
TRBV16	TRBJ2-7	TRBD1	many	CASSQWIQGGYYEQYF	TGTGCCAGCAGCCAATGGATACAGGGGGGCTACTACGAGCAGTACTTC
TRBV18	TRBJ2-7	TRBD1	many	CASSPDRVYEQYF	TGTGCCAGCTCACCGGACAGGGTGTACGAGCAGTACTTC